A selection of T cell receptor beta chains follows, all from one sample in a study of T cells in Graves' hyperthyroidism and ophthalmopathy. TCRdb redid the calling of the multiplex PCR reads with MiXCR, one entry per CDR3 protein. Here the sample spans about 360,000 distinct CDR3 sequences, 13% being singletons. Material for sequencing was blood. These receptors came from a man between 25 and 39 years old with Graves' hyperthyroidism that later progressed to Graves' ophthalmopathy. Both conserved end residues are part of each CDR3. A D gene is named only where the DNA matches it firmly. Not all rows give a size; the values are once, few, many and, for expanded clones, a class.

clone_size: .; j_call: TRBJ2-1; v_call: TRBV28; d_call: TRBD2; cdr3_aa: CASSFSQAGGLVDEQFF; cdr3_nt: TGTGCCAGCAGTTTCTCTCAAGCGGGGGGGTTAGTTGATGAGCAGTTCTTC
clone_size: .; j_call: TRBJ2-1; v_call: TRBV16; d_call: TRBD2; cdr3_aa: CASSQSGRASYNEQFF; cdr3_nt: TGTGCCAGCAGCCAATCGGGGAGGGCCTCCTACAATGAGCAGTTCTTC
clone_size: many; j_call: TRBJ2-7; v_call: TRBV20-1; d_call: .; cdr3_aa: CRGVKEIGEQYF; cdr3_nt: TGCAGGGGGGTCAAGGAGATTGGTGAGCAGTACTTC
clone_size: .; j_call: TRBJ2-3; v_call: TRBV7-9; d_call: TRBD1; cdr3_aa: CASSPRTGRTDTQYF; cdr3_nt: TGTGCCAGCAGCCCACGGACAGGGAGGACAGATACGCAGTATTTT
clone_size: many; j_call: TRBJ1-1; v_call: TRBV5-1; d_call: TRBD1; cdr3_aa: CASSTDRVKMNTEAFF; cdr3_nt: TGCGCCAGCAGCACGGACAGGGTGAAGATGAACACTGAAGCTTTCTTT
clone_size: .; j_call: TRBJ2-7; v_call: TRBV11-2; d_call: .; cdr3_aa: CASSSRGGAGEQYF; cdr3_nt: TGTGCCAGCAGCTCGAGGGGGGGGGCTGGTGAGCAGTACTTC
clone_size: few; j_call: TRBJ1-3; v_call: TRBV9; d_call: .; cdr3_aa: CASSPRRRISGNTIYF; cdr3_nt: TGTGCCAGCAGCCCACGGAGGCGGATCTCTGGAAACACCATATATTTT
clone_size: few; j_call: TRBJ2-3; v_call: TRBV2; d_call: .; cdr3_aa: CASRGGGPADTQYF; cdr3_nt: TGTGCCAGCAGGGGTGGGGGGCCGGCAGATACGCAGTATTTT
clone_size: many; j_call: TRBJ1-2; v_call: TRBV13; d_call: .; cdr3_aa: CASSPNRDNYGYTF; cdr3_nt: TGTGCCAGCAGCCCGAACCGGGACAACTATGGCTACACCTTC
clone_size: many; j_call: TRBJ2-7; v_call: TRBV11-1; d_call: .; cdr3_aa: CASRSQGGPYEQYF; cdr3_nt: TGTGCCAGCAGGTCCCAGGGGGGACCCTACGAGCAGTACTTC
clone_size: .; j_call: TRBJ1-4; v_call: TRBV4-1; d_call: .; cdr3_aa: CASSQGAAVNEKLFF; cdr3_nt: TGCGCCAGCAGCCAAGGGGCAGCAGTTAATGAAAAACTGTTTTTT
clone_size: .; j_call: TRBJ1-6; v_call: TRBV28; d_call: TRBD1; cdr3_aa: CASSRDRGRSPLHF; cdr3_nt: TGTGCCAGCAGTCGGGACAGGGGGCGATCACCCCTCCACTTT
clone_size: many; j_call: TRBJ2-7; v_call: TRBV11-2; d_call: TRBD2; cdr3_aa: CASSLERGGPYEQYF; cdr3_nt: TGTGCCAGCAGCTTAGAGCGGGGGGGTCCCTACGAGCAGTACTTC
clone_size: many; j_call: TRBJ1-4; v_call: TRBV2; d_call: .; cdr3_aa: CASSETNSPNEKLFF; cdr3_nt: TGTGCCAGCAGTGAAACGAACAGCCCTAATGAAAAACTGTTTTTT
clone_size: few; j_call: TRBJ2-3; v_call: TRBV7-6; d_call: .; cdr3_aa: CASSLVDGTDTQYF; cdr3_nt: TGTGCCAGCAGCTTAGTCGACGGCACAGATACGCAGTATTTT
clone_size: many; j_call: TRBJ1-2; v_call: TRBV2; d_call: .; cdr3_aa: CASSRGFSYGYTF; cdr3_nt: TGTGCCAGCAGTAGGGGATTTAGCTATGGCTACACCTTC
clone_size: many; j_call: TRBJ1-2; v_call: TRBV5-1; d_call: TRBD1; cdr3_aa: CASSLQGVSGYTF; cdr3_nt: TGCGCCAGCAGCTTGCAGGGGGTGAGTGGCTACACCTTC
clone_size: few; j_call: TRBJ1-1; v_call: TRBV13; d_call: .; cdr3_aa: CASRQQGGTEAFF; cdr3_nt: TGTGCCAGCAGACAACAGGGAGGCACTGAAGCTTTCTTT
clone_size: many; j_call: TRBJ1-1; v_call: TRBV27; d_call: TRBD1; cdr3_aa: CASRGQVRTEAFF; cdr3_nt: TGTGCCAGCAGGGGACAGGTTCGCACTGAAGCTTTCTTT
clone_size: few; j_call: TRBJ2-5; v_call: TRBV20-1; d_call: .; cdr3_aa: CSARDYLGGETQYF; cdr3_nt: TGCAGTGCTAGAGATTACTTGGGGGGAGAGACCCAGTACTTC
clone_size: few; j_call: TRBJ2-1; v_call: TRBV2; d_call: .; cdr3_aa: CASMAIPYSKSSHNEQFF; cdr3_nt: TGTGCCAGCATGGCTATACCCTACAGCAAGAGCTCCCACAATGAGCAGTTCTTC
clone_size: .; j_call: TRBJ2-2; v_call: TRBV28; d_call: .; cdr3_aa: CASSLLSQRNTGELFF; cdr3_nt: TGTGCCAGCAGTTTATTGAGTCAGAGGAACACCGGGGAGCTGTTTTTT
clone_size: many; j_call: TRBJ1-5; v_call: TRBV6-1; d_call: .; cdr3_aa: CASRRAGYNQPQHF; cdr3_nt: TGTGCCAGCAGGAGGGCGGGTTACAATCAGCCCCAGCATTTT
clone_size: many; j_call: TRBJ1-1; v_call: TRBV5-1; d_call: TRBD1; cdr3_aa: CASSWSDRANTEAFF; cdr3_nt: TGCGCCAGCAGCTGGTCGGACAGGGCGAACACTGAAGCTTTCTTT
clone_size: few; j_call: TRBJ2-5; v_call: TRBV24-1; d_call: .; cdr3_aa: CATSDFGQAGETQYF; cdr3_nt: TGTGCCACCAGTGATTTCGGACAGGCGGGGGAGACCCAGTACTTC
clone_size: many; j_call: TRBJ1-5; v_call: TRBV12-3/TRBV12-4; d_call: .; cdr3_aa: CASSPTGRADNQPQHF; cdr3_nt: TGTGCCAGCAGTCCCACCGGCAGGGCGGACAATCAGCCCCAGCATTTT
clone_size: .; j_call: TRBJ1-4; v_call: TRBV10-3; d_call: TRBD1; cdr3_aa: CAISESRGLTEKLFF; cdr3_nt: TGTGCCATCAGTGAGAGCAGGGGGCTAACTGAAAAACTGTTTTTT
clone_size: .; j_call: TRBJ1-2; v_call: TRBV30; d_call: TRBD1; cdr3_aa: CAWKSPDRGYGYTF; cdr3_nt: TGTGCCTGGAAGTCGCCGGACAGGGGCTATGGCTACACCTTC
clone_size: many; j_call: TRBJ2-7; v_call: TRBV27; d_call: .; cdr3_aa: CASSLTRTATYEQYF; cdr3_nt: TGTGCCAGCAGTTTAACCCGAACTGCTACCTACGAGCAGTACTTC
clone_size: .; j_call: TRBJ1-3; v_call: TRBV7-9; d_call: TRBD1; cdr3_aa: CASSSDRDSGNTIYF; cdr3_nt: TGTGCCAGCAGCTCGGACAGGGATTCTGGAAACACCATATATTTT
clone_size: few; j_call: TRBJ2-1; v_call: TRBV4-1; d_call: TRBD2; cdr3_aa: CASSQEWISGVKSSYNEQFF; cdr3_nt: TGCGCCAGCAGCCAAGAATGGATTAGCGGGGTAAAGAGCTCCTACAATGAGCAGTTCTTC
clone_size: many; j_call: TRBJ2-7; v_call: TRBV27; d_call: .; cdr3_aa: CASSQQGGYEQYF; cdr3_nt: TGTGCCAGCAGCCAACAGGGAGGGTACGAGCAGTACTTC
clone_size: .; j_call: TRBJ2-5; v_call: TRBV5-6; d_call: TRBD2; cdr3_aa: CASSFRDSFRGAQYF; cdr3_nt: TGTGCCAGCAGCTTCCGGGACTCCTTCCGGGGGGCCCAGTACTTC
clone_size: few; j_call: TRBJ2-3; v_call: TRBV4-1; d_call: TRBD2; cdr3_aa: CASSQPTSGGAYTQYF; cdr3_nt: TGCGCCAGCAGCCAGCCTACTAGCGGGGGGGCTTATACGCAGTATTTT
clone_size: many; j_call: TRBJ1-1; v_call: TRBV19; d_call: TRBD1; cdr3_aa: CASSTTGDAAEAFF; cdr3_nt: TGTGCCAGTAGTACGACAGGGGATGCCGCTGAAGCTTTCTTT
clone_size: .; j_call: TRBJ1-1; v_call: TRBV25-1; d_call: TRBD1; cdr3_aa: CASSVTGESEAFF; cdr3_nt: TGTGCCAGCAGTGTGACAGGGGAATCTGAAGCTTTCTTT
clone_size: .; j_call: TRBJ2-7; v_call: TRBV28; d_call: TRBD1; cdr3_aa: CASSLWRDSGEQYF; cdr3_nt: TGTGCCAGCAGTTTATGGAGGGACAGTGGGGAGCAGTACTTC
clone_size: many; j_call: TRBJ1-1; v_call: TRBV19; d_call: .; cdr3_aa: CASTDVRDIANTEAFF; cdr3_nt: TGTGCCAGTACCGACGTTCGGGACATCGCGAACACTGAAGCTTTCTTT
clone_size: many; j_call: TRBJ2-7; v_call: TRBV18; d_call: TRBD1; cdr3_aa: CASSTTGVAYEQYF; cdr3_nt: TGTGCCAGCTCAACGACAGGGGTGGCCTACGAGCAGTACTTC
clone_size: .; j_call: TRBJ2-7; v_call: TRBV4-1; d_call: .; cdr3_aa: CASSLTMDTYYEQYF; cdr3_nt: TGCGCCAGCAGCCTTACGATGGACACTTACTACGAGCAGTACTTC
clone_size: many; j_call: TRBJ1-5; v_call: TRBV7-2; d_call: TRBD1; cdr3_aa: CASSLGGDRVQHF; cdr3_nt: TGTGCCAGCAGCTTAGGAGGAGACAGGGTCCAGCATTTT
clone_size: many; j_call: TRBJ2-7; v_call: TRBV6-1; d_call: TRBD1; cdr3_aa: CASSSDRTNYEQYF; cdr3_nt: TGTGCCAGCAGTTCGGACAGGACGAACTACGAGCAGTACTTC
clone_size: few; j_call: TRBJ2-2; v_call: TRBV5-1; d_call: TRBD1; cdr3_aa: CASTYGQGRTGELFF; cdr3_nt: TGCGCCAGCACTTATGGACAGGGACGGACCGGGGAGCTGTTTTTT
clone_size: .; j_call: TRBJ2-3; v_call: TRBV7-9; d_call: TRBD2; cdr3_aa: CASSQTSGVPDTQYF; cdr3_nt: TGTGCCAGCAGCCAAACTAGCGGCGTCCCAGATACGCAGTATTTT
clone_size: few; j_call: TRBJ2-1; v_call: TRBV19; d_call: TRBD2; cdr3_aa: CASSIGRTGGDEQFF; cdr3_nt: TGTGCCAGTAGTATAGGCCGGACGGGGGGGGATGAGCAGTTCTTC
clone_size: many; j_call: TRBJ2-7; v_call: TRBV28; d_call: .; cdr3_aa: CASSLGSTGHYEQYF; cdr3_nt: TGTGCCAGCAGTTTAGGCTCGACAGGACACTACGAGCAGTACTTC
clone_size: many; j_call: TRBJ1-2; v_call: TRBV20-1; d_call: TRBD1; cdr3_aa: CSAKKIQGGYGYTF; cdr3_nt: TGCAGTGCCAAGAAGATCCAGGGGGGATATGGCTACACCTTC
clone_size: many; j_call: TRBJ1-1; v_call: TRBV20-1; d_call: TRBD1; cdr3_aa: CSAGRDRVTEAFF; cdr3_nt: TGCAGTGCTGGGAGAGACAGGGTTACTGAAGCTTTCTTT
clone_size: .; j_call: TRBJ2-2; v_call: TRBV4-1; d_call: TRBD1; cdr3_aa: CASIQGTGGDTGELFF; cdr3_nt: TGCGCCAGCATCCAGGGGACAGGGGGGGACACCGGGGAGCTGTTTTTT
clone_size: .; j_call: TRBJ1-2; v_call: TRBV3-1; d_call: TRBD1; cdr3_aa: CASTRQGGCGYTF; cdr3_nt: TGTGCCAGCACCCGACAGGGTGGCTGTGGCTACACCTTC
clone_size: many; j_call: TRBJ1-1; v_call: TRBV6-4; d_call: .; cdr3_aa: CARLVGADTEAFF; cdr3_nt: TGTGCCAGACTTGTAGGCGCGGACACTGAAGCTTTCTTT